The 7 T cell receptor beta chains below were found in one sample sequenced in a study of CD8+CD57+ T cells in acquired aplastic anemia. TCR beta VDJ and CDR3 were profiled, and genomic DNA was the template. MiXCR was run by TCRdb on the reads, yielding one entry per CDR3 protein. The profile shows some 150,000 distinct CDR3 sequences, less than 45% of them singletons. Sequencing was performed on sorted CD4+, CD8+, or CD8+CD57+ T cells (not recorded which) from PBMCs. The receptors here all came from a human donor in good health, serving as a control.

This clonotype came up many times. The CDR3 loop is CAISEWDGFRSGANVLTF. CDR3 bases: TGTGCCATCAGTGAATGGGACGGCTTTCGCTCTGGGGCCAACGTCCTGACTTTC. The rearrangement joins TRBV10-3 to TRBJ2-6; either TRBD1 or TRBD2 may supply D (5 bases each). Germline V gene sequence: CDR1 ENHRY, CDR2 SYGVKD. Trimming took 3 bases from V and 0 from J, leaving 15 bases between them. This CDR3 is built from 18 residues.

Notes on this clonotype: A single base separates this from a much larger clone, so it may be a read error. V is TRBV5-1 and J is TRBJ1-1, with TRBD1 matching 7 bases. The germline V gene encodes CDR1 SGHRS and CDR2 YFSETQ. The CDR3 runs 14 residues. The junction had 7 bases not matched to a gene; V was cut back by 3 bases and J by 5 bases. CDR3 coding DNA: TGCGCCAGCAGCTCTCGGACAGGTTCAACTGAAGCTTTCTTT. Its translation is CASSSRTGSTEAFF.

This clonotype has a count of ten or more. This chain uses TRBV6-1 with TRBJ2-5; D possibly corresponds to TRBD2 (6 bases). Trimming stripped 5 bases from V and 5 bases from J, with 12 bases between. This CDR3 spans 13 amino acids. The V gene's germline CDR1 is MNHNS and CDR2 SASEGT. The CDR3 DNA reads TGTGCCAGCAGTTGGAGGGGCACGGAGACCCAGTACTTC. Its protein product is CASSWRGTETQYF.

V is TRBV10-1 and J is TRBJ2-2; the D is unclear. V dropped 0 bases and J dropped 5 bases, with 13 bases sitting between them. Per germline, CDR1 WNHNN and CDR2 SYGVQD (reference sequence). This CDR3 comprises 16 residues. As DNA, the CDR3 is TGCGCCAGCAGTGAGTCGACGCCAGGACGGACCGGGGAGCTGTTTTTT. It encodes CASSESTPGRTGELFF.

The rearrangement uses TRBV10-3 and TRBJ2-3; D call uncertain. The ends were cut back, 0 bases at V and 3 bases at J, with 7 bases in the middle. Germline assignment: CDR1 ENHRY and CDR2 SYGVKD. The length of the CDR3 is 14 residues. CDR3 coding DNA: TGTGCCATCAGTGAGTCGGCGGTAACAGATACGCAGTATTTT. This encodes CAISESAVTDTQYF.

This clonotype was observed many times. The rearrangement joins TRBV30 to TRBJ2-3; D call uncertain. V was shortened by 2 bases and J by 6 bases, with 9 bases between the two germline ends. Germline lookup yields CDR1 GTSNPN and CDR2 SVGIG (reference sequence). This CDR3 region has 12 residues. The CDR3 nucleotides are TGTGCCTGGAGTCTAGGGTGGGATACGCAGTATTTT. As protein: CAWSLGWDTQYF.

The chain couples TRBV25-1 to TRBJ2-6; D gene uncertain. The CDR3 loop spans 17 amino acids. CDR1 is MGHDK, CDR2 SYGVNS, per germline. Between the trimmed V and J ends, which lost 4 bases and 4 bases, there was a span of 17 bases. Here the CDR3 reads CASSGMGANTGANVLTF. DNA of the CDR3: TGTGCCAGCAGTGGAATGGGCGCGAACACCGGGGCCAACGTCCTGACTTTC.